These 11 T cell receptor beta chains were sequenced from one sample in a study of Ad26.COV2.S vaccination and SARS-CoV-2 variants. TCRdb's copy holds only in-frame clones and misses some; the assay was immunoSEQ multiplex PCR. The sample consists of over 130,000 clones, 70% to 90% of them appearing once. The source was peripheral blood, collected after recovery from COVID-19. The receptors were gathered from a human donor who had recovered from COVID-19.

The chain has TRBV28 and TRBJ1-2; the D gene is possibly TRBD1 (5 bases). V shed 3 bases and J shed 1 base, with 12 bases lying between them. Germline CDR1 MDHEN, CDR2 SYDVKM. The CDR3 has 15 residues. CDR3 DNA sequence: TGTGCCAGCAGTTTGCCCAGGGAGATTAACTATGGCTACACCTTC. Translating gives CASSLPREINYGYTF.

The chain couples TRBV28 to TRBJ1-2; TRBD1 might be the D (5 bases). The germline V and J ends were trimmed by 2 bases and 6 bases, with 7 bases remaining between them. Germline CDR1 is MDHEN and CDR2 is SYDVKM. CDR3 length: 12 residues. In DNA, the CDR3 is TGTGCCAGCAGTTTAAAAGGGGATGGCTACACCTTC. Residues: CASSLKGDGYTF.

The J gene is TRBJ1-3, the V gene TRBV24-1, with D perhaps TRBD1 (6 bases). Trimming removed 4 bases at V and 2 bases at J, with 8 bases between. Germline lookup yields CDR1 KGHDR and CDR2 SFDVKD. CDR3 length: 14 residues. The DNA of the CDR3 is TGTGCCACCAGTGAGTCAGGGGCTGGAAACACCATATATTTT. Protein product: CATSESGAGNTIYF.

J is TRBJ2-1 and V is TRBV6-2 or TRBV6-3; 11 bases match TRBD1. Germline CDR1 reads MNHEY; CDR2 reads SVGEGT. Losses at the gene ends were 6 bases for V and 10 bases for J; bases not matched to a gene: 14. The CDR3 has 16 amino acids. The DNA for the CDR3 is TGTGCCAGCAGCTATGCGCCGGGACAGGGGGTTCGGGAGCAGTTCTTC. Translation: CASSYAPGQGVREQFF.

This clone was observed a single time. The rearrangement uses TRBV6-2 or TRBV6-3 and TRBJ1-1, with D possibly TRBD1 on 6 matching bases. CDR1 is MNHEY, CDR2 SVGEGT, per germline. The CDR3 is 16 residues long. The V end was cut by 6 bases, the J end by 6 bases, with 23 bases between. CDR3 DNA: TGTGCCAGCAGCCGACCTCACAGGGCTGGGGGCTCTGAAGCTTTCTTT. This translates into CASSRPHRAGGSEAFF.

The chain links TRBV19 to TRBJ1-1, with 7 nucleotides matching TRBD1. The germline CDR1 and CDR2 sequences are LNHDA and SQIVND (reference sequence). After removal of 6 bases from V and 4 bases from J, the junction contained 14 bases not matched to a gene. CDR3 length: 16 amino acids. DNA for the CDR3: TGTGCCAGTAGCGAATGGGCAGGGGGGAGTCTCACTGAAGCTTTCTTT. This codes for CASSEWAGGSLTEAFF. Drawing the rest from reference TRBV19 and TRBJ1-1, the complete variable domain is DGGITQSPKYLFRKEGQNVTLSCEQNLNHDAMYWYRQDPGQGLRLIYYSQIVNDFQKGDIAEGYSVSREKKESFPLTVTSAQKNPTAFYLCASSEWAGGSLTEAFFGQGTRLTVV.

This chain links TRBV27 with TRBJ1-6, with D tentatively TRBD1 (5 bases). Trimming left V 6 bases short and J 1 base short, with 13 bases between. In germline, CDR1 is MNHEY, CDR2 SMNVEV (reference sequence). The CDR3 consists of 16 residues. CDR3 sequence reads: CASRGPGSSYNSPLHF. CDR3 in DNA: TGTGCCAGCAGGGGACCGGGGTCGTCCTATAATTCACCCCTCCACTTT.

V gene TRBV27 combines with J gene TRBJ1-1, with 8 bases lining up with TRBD1. Germline V CDR1 and CDR2: MNHEY, SMNVEV (reference sequence). The V gene end was trimmed by 5 bases and the J gene end by 2 bases; junction bases not matched to a gene: 13. The CDR3 is made up of 17 amino acids. CDR3 in DNA: TGTGCCAGCAGTGCAACCGGGACAGGCGGCCCAAACACTGAAGCTTTCTTT. It yields the protein CASSATGTGGPNTEAFF.

The chain recombines TRBV4-3 with TRBJ2-1; 16 nucleotides agree with TRBD2. Trimming at V came to 8 bases and at J to 8 bases, leaving 6 bases not matched to a gene. The CDR3 contains 15 residues. Germline loops: CDR1 LGHNA, CDR2 YSLEER. The CDR3 here is CASSSGTSGGDEQFF. CDR3 DNA sequence: TGCGCCAGCTCTTCCGGGACTAGCGGGGGGGATGAGCAGTTCTTC.

This rearrangement joins TRBV9 to TRBJ2-3; 11 bases are a match to TRBD1. J was trimmed by 4 bases and V by 0 bases; bases with no gene match: 4. The CDR3 sequence is 16 residues long. The germline gives CDR1 SGDLS, CDR2 YYNGEE. The CDR3 loop is CASSVDGTGGPDTQYF. As DNA, the CDR3 is TGTGCCAGCAGCGTAGATGGGACAGGGGGGCCAGATACGCAGTATTTT.

The V and J genes are TRBV11-2 and TRBJ1-2, with a weak D call TRBD1 (5 bases). CDR1 and CDR2 from the germline V gene are SGHAT and FQNNGV. There are 16 residues in the CDR3. Trimming left V 0 bases short and J 4 bases short, with 15 bases between. This CDR3 reads CASSLDYRGAGYGYTF. CDR3 sequence (DNA): TGTGCCAGCAGCTTAGATTATAGGGGCGCGGGCTATGGCTACACCTTC.